The clone carrying this T cell receptor (beta chain) has just a few counts. Its matching antigen is unknown. The data derive from a study of T cells after yellow fever vaccination. Study information: Preparation of fractions with low cell numbers was performed using SMART-Seq v4 Ultra Low Input. General observations from the study: The booster response re-showed most primary clones: 96% CD4, approximately 90% CD8. One caveat is that FACS-sorted repertoires could contain abundant clonotypes contaminating from the bulk population.

5'RACE template switching added a universal primer site and UMIs to TCR cDNA. TCRdb redid the calling of the 5' RACE reads with MiXCR, one entry per CDR3 protein. Of 300,000 to 400,000 distinct CDR3 sequences listed, less than 9.5% are singletons. This CDR3 contains 14 residues. Germline values: CDR1 SGHNT, CDR2 YENEEA. V lost 0 bases to trimming and J lost 2 bases, with 5 bases between them. The V call is TRBV11-3, the J call TRBJ2-1; a possible D gene is TRBD2 (5 bases). This specimen was PBMCs, taken about 41 days after the first yellow fever vaccination. The TCR was taken from a man aged 18 to 35 who received the YFV17D yellow fever vaccine. The CDR3: CASSLDGTYNEQFF. The CDR3 nucleotides are TGTGCCAGCAGCTTAGACGGGACCTACAATGAGCAGTTCTTC. Looking up the rest from reference TRBV11-3 and TRBJ2-1 gives the full variable domain: EAGVVQSPRYKIIEKKQPVAFWCNPISGHNTLYWYLQNLGQGPELLIRYENEEAVDDSQLPKDRFSAERLKGVDSTLKIQPAELGDSAVYLCASSLDGTYNEQFFGPGTRLTVL.